The clone carrying this T cell receptor (beta chain) was counted a single time. Clones were read by immunoSEQ multiplex PCR, and TCRdb kept only the in-frame ones, dropping some. The table lists about 29,000 clones, about 92% of them singletons, with approximately 0.77% in the top ten. The sample originates from a study of graft-versus-host responses after intestinal transplantation. The length of the CDR3 is 18 residues. CDR1 and CDR2 from the germline V gene are MNHEY and SMNVEV (reference sequence). The germline V and J ends were trimmed by 6 bases and 1 base, with 24 bases remaining between them.

The gene calls are TRBV27 and TRBJ1-1, with D perhaps TRBD1 (6 bases). The sequence derives from a human patient who received an intestinal transplant, so some T cells may come from the graft donor. The sample in question was PBMCs, obtained about 65 days after intestinal transplant. This CDR3 reads CASSNAPGGGLRNTEAFF. CDR3 nucleotide sequence: TGTGCCAGCAGCAACGCGCCCGGGGGGGGCTTAAGGAACACTGAAGCTTTCTTT.